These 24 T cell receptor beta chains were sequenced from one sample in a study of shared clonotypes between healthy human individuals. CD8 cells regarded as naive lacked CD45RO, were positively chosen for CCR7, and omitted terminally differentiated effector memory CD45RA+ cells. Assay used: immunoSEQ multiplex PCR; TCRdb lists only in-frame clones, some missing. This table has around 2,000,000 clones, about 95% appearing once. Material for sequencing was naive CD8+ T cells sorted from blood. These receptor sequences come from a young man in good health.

CDR3 residues: CASSLVTDTQYF. The CDR3 nucleotides are TGTGCCAGCAGCTTGGTTACAGATACGCAGTATTTT. V and J are TRBV5-4 and TRBJ2-3; the D is unclear. The CDR3 is made up of 12 amino acids. V lost 0 bases to trimming and J lost 3 bases, with 2 bases between them. CDR1 and CDR2 from the germline V gene are SGHNT and YYREEE (reference sequence).

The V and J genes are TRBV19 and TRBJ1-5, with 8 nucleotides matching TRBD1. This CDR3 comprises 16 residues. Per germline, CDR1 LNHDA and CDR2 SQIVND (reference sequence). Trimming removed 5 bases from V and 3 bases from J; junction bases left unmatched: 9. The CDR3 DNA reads TGTGCCAGTAGTCTAATGGACAGGGCCCACAATCAGCCCCAGCATTTT. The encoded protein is CASSLMDRAHNQPQHF.

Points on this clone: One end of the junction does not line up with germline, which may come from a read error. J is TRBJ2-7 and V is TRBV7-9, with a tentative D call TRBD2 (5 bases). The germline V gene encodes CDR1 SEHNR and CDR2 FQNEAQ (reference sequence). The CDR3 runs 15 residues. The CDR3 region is CVSSPPSTRGYEQYF. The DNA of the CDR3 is TGTGTCAGCAGCCCACCGTCTACCCGGGGCTACGAGCAGTACTTC. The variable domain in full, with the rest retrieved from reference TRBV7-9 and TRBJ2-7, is DTGVSQNPRHKITKRGQNVTFRCDPISEHNRLYWYRQTLGQGPEFLTYFQNEAQLEKSRLLSDRFSAERPKGSFSTLEIQRTEQGDSAMYLCVSSPPSTRGYEQYFGPGTRLTVT.

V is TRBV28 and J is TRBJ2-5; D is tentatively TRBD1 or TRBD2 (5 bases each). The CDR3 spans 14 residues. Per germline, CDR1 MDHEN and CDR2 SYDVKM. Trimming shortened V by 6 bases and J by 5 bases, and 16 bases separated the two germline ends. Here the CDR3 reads CASRGTPGEETQYF. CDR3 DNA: TGTGCCAGCAGAGGGACCCCCGGAGAGGAGACCCAGTACTTC.

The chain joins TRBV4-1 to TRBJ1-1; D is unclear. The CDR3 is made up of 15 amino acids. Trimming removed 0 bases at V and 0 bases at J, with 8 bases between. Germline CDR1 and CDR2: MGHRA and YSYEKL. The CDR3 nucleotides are TGCGCCAGCAGCCAAGACGAGCTAATGAACACTGAAGCTTTCTTT. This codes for CASSQDELMNTEAFF.

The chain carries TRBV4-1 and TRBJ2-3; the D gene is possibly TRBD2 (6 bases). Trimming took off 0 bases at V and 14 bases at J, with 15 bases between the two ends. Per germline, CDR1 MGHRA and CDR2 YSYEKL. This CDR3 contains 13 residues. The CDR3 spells CASSQDLRGSTYF. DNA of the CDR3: TGCGCCAGCAGCCAAGATCTACGGGGGTCGACGTATTTT.

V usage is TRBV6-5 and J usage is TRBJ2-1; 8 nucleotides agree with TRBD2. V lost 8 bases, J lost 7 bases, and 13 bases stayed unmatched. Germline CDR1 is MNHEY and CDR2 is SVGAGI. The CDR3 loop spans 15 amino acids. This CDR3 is CASRNRGGYRNEQFF. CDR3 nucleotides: TGTGCCAGCCGCAACCGGGGGGGGTATAGGAATGAGCAGTTCTTC.

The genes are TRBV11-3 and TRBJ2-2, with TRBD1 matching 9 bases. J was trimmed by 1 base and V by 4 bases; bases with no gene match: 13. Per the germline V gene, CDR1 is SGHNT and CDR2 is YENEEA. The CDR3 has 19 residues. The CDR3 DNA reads TGTGCCAGCAGCTCCTCTCGGACAGGGGCCGAGGAGAACACCGGGGAGCTGTTTTTT. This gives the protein CASSSSRTGAEENTGELFF.

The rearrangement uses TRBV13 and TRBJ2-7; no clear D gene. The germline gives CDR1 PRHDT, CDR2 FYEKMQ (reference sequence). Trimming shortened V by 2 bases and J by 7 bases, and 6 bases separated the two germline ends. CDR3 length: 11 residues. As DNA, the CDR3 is TGTGCCAGCAGCTTAACGCAGGAGCAGTACTTC. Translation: CASSLTQEQYF.

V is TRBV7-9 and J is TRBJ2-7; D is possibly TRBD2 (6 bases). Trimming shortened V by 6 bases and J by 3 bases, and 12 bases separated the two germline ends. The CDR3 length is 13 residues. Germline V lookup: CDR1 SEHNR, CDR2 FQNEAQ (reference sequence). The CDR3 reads CASRLAGSYEQYF. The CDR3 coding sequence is TGTGCCAGCAGACTAGCCGGGAGCTACGAGCAGTACTTC.

CDR3 sequence: CASSLPGGAYEQYF. The DNA for the CDR3 is TGTGCCAGCAGCTTGCCCGGGGGGGCTTACGAGCAGTACTTC. J is TRBJ2-7 and V is TRBV7-8, with 8 bases fitting TRBD2. The V and J ends lost 3 bases and 4 bases, in that order; junction bases with no gene match: 5. Per germline, CDR1 SGHVS and CDR2 FQNEAQ. This CDR3 has 14 residues.

CDR3 loop: CASSSTGSMNTEAFF. CDR3 bases: TGCGCCAGCAGCTCGACAGGGTCGATGAACACTGAAGCTTTCTTT. V gene TRBV5-1 combines with J gene TRBJ1-1; 7 bases agree with TRBD1. J gave up 0 bases and V 3 bases, and 5 bases lay outside the gene matches. Germline V lookup: CDR1 SGHRS, CDR2 YFSETQ. The CDR3 consists of 15 residues.

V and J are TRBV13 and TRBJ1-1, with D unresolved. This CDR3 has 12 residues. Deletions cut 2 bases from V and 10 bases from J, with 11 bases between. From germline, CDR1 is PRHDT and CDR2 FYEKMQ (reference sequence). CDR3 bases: TGTGCCAGCAGCTTAATGGGGAACTTAGCTTTCTTT. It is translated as CASSLMGNLAFF.

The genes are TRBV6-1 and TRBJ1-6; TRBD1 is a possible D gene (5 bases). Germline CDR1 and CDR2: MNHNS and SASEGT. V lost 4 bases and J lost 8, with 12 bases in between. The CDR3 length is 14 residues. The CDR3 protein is CASSVIQEDSPLHF. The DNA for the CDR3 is TGTGCCAGCAGTGTTATACAGGAGGATTCACCCCTCCACTTT.

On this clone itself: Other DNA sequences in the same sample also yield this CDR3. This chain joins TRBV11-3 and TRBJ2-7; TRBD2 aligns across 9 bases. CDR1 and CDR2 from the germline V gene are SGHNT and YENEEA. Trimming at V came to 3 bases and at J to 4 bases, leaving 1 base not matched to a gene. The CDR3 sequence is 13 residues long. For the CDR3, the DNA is TGTGCCAGCAGCTTTAGCGGGAGTTACGAGCAGTACTTC. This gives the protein CASSFSGSYEQYF.

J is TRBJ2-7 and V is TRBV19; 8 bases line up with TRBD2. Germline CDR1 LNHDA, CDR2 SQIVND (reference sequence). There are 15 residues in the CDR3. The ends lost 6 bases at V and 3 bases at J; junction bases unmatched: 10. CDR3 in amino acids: CASSPARGANYEQYF. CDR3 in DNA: TGTGCCAGTAGCCCGGCGCGGGGGGCAAACTACGAGCAGTACTTC.

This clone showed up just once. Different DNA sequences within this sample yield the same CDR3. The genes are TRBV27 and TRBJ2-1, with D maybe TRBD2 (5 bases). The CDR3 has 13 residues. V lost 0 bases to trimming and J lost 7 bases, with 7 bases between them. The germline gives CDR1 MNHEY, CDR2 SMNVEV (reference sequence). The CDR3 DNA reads TGTGCCAGCAGTTTATCGCCGGGGAATGAGCAGTTCTTC. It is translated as CASSLSPGNEQFF.

CDR3 sequence (DNA): TGTGCCAGCAGTTTGGGGGGCTCCCATGAGACCCAGTACTTC. It specifies CASSLGGSHETQYF. This chain connects TRBV6-5 to TRBJ2-5; perhaps D is TRBD1 or TRBD2 (6 bases each). The CDR3 length is 14 residues. From germline, CDR1 is MNHEY and CDR2 SVGAGI. V was cut by 4 bases and J by 5 bases, with 14 bases left in between.

Here the CDR3 reads CASSVETGDYEQYF. CDR3 nucleotide sequence: TGTGCCAGCAGCGTAGAAACAGGCGACTACGAGCAGTACTTC. J is TRBJ2-7 and V is TRBV9; D is possibly TRBD1 (5 bases). The CDR3 loop spans 14 amino acids. The germline V gene encodes CDR1 SGDLS and CDR2 YYNGEE. V was clipped by 0 bases and J by 3 bases, with 10 bases between them. Variable domain in full (rest from reference TRBV9 and TRBJ2-7): DSGVTQTPKHLITATGQRVTLRCSPRSGDLSVYWYQQSLDQGLQFLIQYYNGEERAKGNILERFSAQQFPDLHSELNLSSLELGDSALYFCASSVETGDYEQYFGPGTRLTVT.

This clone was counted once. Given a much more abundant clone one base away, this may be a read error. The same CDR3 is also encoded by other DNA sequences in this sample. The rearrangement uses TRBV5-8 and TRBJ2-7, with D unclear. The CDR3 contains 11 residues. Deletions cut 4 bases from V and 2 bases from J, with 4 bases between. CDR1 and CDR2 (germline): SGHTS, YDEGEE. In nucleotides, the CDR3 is TGTGCCAGCAGCCCCACCTACGAGCAGTACTTC. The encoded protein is CASSPTYEQYF.

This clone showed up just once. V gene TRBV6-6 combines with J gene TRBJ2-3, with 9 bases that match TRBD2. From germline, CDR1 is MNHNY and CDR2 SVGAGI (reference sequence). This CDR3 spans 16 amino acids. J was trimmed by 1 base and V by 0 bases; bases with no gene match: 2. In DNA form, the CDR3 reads TGTGCCAGCAGTTACTCGTTAGCGGGGGGCACAGATACGCAGTATTTT. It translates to CASSYSLAGGTDTQYF.

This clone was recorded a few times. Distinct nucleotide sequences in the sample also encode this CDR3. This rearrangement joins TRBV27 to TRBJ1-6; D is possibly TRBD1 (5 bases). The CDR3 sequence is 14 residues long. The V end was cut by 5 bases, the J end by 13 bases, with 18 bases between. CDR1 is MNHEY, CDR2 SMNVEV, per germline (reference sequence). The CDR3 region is CASSLSRGGSPLHF. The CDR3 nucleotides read TGTGCCAGCAGTCTAAGTCGCGGGGGGTCGCCCCTCCACTTT.

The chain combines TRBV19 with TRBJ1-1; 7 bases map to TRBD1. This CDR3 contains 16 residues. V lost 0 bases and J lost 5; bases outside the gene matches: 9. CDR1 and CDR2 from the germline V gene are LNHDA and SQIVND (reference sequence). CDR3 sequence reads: CASSIDLEGAGTEAFF. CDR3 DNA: TGTGCCAGTAGTATAGATCTAGAGGGGGCCGGGACTGAAGCTTTCTTT. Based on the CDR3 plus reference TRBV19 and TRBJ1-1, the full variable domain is DGGITQSPKYLFRKEGQNVTLSCEQNLNHDAMYWYRQDPGQGLRLIYYSQIVNDFQKGDIAEGYSVSREKKESFPLTVTSAQKNPTAFYLCASSIDLEGAGTEAFFGQGTRLTVV.

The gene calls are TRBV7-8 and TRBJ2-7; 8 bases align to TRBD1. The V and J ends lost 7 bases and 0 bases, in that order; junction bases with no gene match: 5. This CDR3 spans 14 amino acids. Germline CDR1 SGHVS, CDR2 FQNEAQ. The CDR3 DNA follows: TGTGCCAGCACCACAGGGGGACTCTCCTACGAGCAGTACTTC. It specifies CASTTGGLSYEQYF.